This T cell receptor (beta chain) derives from a study of T-cell reconstitution after alpha-beta-depleted transplantation in children. Notes on this clonotype: The antigen is unknown.

Study-wide points: There were reportedly several hundred expanded graft clones from which alpha-beta T cells came about two months after transplant.

Germline V gene data show CDR1 as LGHNA and CDR2 as YNFKEQ. The CDR3 totals 13 residues. V trimming: 2 bases; J trimming: 8 bases; junction bases outside the gene matches: 2. As it was prepared, the TCRbeta library received unique molecular identifiers. TCRdb re-called the PCR reads through MiXCR, storing one row per CDR3 protein. Among some 120,000 distinct CDR3 sequences listed, 9.5% to 10% were seen once. The material was PBMCs, mostly from graft donor cells, obtained 180 days after TCRalphabeta/CD19-depleted stem cell transplant. V gene TRBV4-2 combines with J gene TRBJ2-1; TRBD1 agrees at 8 bases. This receptor was taken from a girl under three years old who had a stem cell transplant for combined immunodeficiency, so the T cells may come from the graft donor. The DNA of the CDR3 is TGTGCCAGCAGCCAATCCAGGGGGCATGAGCAGTTCTTC. As protein: CASSQSRGHEQFF.